This T cell receptor (beta chain) emerged from a study of cytomegalovirus exposure and HLA in healthy donors. Study outcomes and limitations: The investigators catalogued 150 to 200 TCR beta chains as cytomegalovirus-associated. Prediction of most subjects' HLA-A and HLA-B alleles by TCR beta sequences was reportedly accurate.

Samples came from healthy bone marrow donors. PCR amplification relied on 60 Vbeta primers (plus 13 Jbeta primers). The repertoire was sequenced with immunoSEQ multiplex PCR; TCRdb's copy has only in-frame clones and lacks some. The sample holds under 150,000 clones; 65% to 85% are singletons and the top ten take about 5%. Note on this clone: Its antigen remains unidentified.

Sequences were obtained from PBMCs. This receptor was taken from a woman in her 30s in good health and CMV-seropositive.

DNA for the CDR3: TGTGCCAGTAGGCCCGGGACAGAGAGCAATCAGCCCCAGCATTTT. This encodes CASRPGTESNQPQHF. This chain joins TRBV19 and TRBJ1-5, with 7 nucleotides matching TRBD1. This CDR3 contains 15 residues. The V gene's germline CDR1 is LNHDA and CDR2 SQIVND (reference sequence). V gave up 6 bases and J gave up 1 base; unmatched junction bases: 6.